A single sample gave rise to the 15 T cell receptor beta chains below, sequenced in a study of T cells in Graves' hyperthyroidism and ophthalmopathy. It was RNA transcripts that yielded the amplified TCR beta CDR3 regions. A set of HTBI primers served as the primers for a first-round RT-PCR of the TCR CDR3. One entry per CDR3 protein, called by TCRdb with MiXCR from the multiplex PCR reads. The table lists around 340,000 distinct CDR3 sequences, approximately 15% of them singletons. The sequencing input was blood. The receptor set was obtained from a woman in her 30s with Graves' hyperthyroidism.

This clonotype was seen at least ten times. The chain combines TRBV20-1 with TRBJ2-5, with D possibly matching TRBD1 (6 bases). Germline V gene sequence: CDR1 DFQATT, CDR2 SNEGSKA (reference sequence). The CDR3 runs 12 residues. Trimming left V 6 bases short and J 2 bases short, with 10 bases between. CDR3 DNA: TGCAGTGCCAGGACAGCGCAAGAGACCCAGTACTTC. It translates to CSARTAQETQYF.

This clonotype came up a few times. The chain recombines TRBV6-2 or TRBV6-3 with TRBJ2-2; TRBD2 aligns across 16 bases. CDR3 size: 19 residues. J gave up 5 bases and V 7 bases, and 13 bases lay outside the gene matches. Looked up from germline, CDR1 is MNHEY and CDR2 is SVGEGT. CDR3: CASTTGTSGRAISTGELFF. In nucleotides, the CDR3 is TGTGCCAGCACCACCGGGACTAGCGGGAGGGCCATATCTACCGGGGAGCTGTTTTTT.

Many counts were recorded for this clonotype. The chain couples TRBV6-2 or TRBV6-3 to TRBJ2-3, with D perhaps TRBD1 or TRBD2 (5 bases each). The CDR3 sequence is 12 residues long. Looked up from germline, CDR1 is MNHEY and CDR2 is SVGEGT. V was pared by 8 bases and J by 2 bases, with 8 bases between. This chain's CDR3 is CASGGPTDTQYF. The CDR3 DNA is TGTGCCAGCGGGGGTCCCACAGATACGCAGTATTTT.

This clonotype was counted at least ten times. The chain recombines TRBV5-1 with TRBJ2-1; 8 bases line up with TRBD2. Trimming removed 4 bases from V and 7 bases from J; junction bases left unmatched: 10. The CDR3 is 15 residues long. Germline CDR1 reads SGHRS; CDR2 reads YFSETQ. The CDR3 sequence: CASSSQAGAGNEQFF. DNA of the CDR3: TGCGCCAGCAGCAGTCAAGCGGGAGCTGGGAATGAGCAGTTCTTC.

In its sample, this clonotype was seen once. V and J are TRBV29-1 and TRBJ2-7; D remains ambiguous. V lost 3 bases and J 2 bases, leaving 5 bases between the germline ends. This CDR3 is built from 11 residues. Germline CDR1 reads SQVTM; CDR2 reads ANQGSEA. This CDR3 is CSVEGAYEQYF. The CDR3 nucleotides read TGCAGCGTTGAGGGCGCCTACGAGCAGTACTTC.

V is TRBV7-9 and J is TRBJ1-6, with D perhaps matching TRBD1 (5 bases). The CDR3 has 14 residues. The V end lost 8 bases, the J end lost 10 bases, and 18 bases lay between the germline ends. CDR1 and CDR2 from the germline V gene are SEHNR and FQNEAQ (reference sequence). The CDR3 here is CASGQQGGGSPLHF. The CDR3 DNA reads TGTGCCAGCGGCCAACAAGGCGGGGGGTCACCCCTCCACTTT. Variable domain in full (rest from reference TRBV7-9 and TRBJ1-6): DTGVSQNPRHKITKRGQNVTFRCDPISEHNRLYWYRQTLGQGPEFLTYFQNEAQLEKSRLLSDRFSAERPKGSFSTLEIQRTEQGDSAMYLCASGQQGGGSPLHFGNGTRLTVT.

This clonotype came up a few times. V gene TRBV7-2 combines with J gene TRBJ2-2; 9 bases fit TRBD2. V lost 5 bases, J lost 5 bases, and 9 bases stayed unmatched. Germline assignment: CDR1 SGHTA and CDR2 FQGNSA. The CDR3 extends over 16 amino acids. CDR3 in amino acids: CASSPAGGPGTGELFF. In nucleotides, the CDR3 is TGTGCCAGCAGCCCTGCGGGAGGGCCGGGGACCGGGGAGCTGTTTTTT. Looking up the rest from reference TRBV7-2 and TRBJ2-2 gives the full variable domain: GAGVSQSPSNKVTEKGKDVELRCDPISGHTALYWYRQSLGQGLEFLIYFQGNSAPDKSGLPSDRFSAERTGGSVSTLTIQRTQQEDSAVYLCASSPAGGPGTGELFFGEGSRLTVL.

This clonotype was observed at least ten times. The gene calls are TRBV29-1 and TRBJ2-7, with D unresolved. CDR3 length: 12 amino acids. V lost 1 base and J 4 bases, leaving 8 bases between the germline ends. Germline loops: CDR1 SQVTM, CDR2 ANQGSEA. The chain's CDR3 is CSVEAGGYEQYF. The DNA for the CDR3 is TGCAGCGTTGAAGCCGGCGGATACGAGCAGTACTTC.

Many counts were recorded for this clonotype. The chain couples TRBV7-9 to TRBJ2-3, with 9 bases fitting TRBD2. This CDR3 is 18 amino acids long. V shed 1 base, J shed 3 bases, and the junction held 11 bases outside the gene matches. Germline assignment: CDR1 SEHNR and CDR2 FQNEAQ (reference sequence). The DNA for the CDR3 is TGTGCCAGCAGCTTAGAGACCTGGCTAGCGGGATTGACAGATACGCAGTATTTT. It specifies CASSLETWLAGLTDTQYF.

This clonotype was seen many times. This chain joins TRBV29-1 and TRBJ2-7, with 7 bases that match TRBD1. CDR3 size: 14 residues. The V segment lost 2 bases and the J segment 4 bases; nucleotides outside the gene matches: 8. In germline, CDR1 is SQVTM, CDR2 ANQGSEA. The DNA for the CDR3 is TGCAGCGTTGAACCTCGACAGGGTCGTTACGAGCAGTACTTC. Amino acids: CSVEPRQGRYEQYF.

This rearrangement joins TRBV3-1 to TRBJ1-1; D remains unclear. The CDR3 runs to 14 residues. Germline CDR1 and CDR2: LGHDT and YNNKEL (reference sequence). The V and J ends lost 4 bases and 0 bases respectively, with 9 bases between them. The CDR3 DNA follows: TGTGCCAGCAGCCTTTCGGTTATGAACACTGAAGCTTTCTTT. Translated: CASSLSVMNTEAFF.

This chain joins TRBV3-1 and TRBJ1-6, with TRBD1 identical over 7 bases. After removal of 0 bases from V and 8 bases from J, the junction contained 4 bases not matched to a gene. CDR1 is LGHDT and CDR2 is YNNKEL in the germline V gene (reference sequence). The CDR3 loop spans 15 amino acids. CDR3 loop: CASSQEGQSYSPLHF. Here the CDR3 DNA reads TGTGCCAGCAGCCAAGAGGGACAGTCTTATTCACCCCTCCACTTT.

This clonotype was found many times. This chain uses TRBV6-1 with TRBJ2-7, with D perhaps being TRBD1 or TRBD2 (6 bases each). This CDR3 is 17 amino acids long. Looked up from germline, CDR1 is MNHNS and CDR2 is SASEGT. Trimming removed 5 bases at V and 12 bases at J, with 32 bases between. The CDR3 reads CASSFEGRGREASTRYF. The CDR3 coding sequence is TGTGCCAGCAGTTTTGAAGGCCGGGGGCGTGAAGCCAGTACGCGGTACTTC.

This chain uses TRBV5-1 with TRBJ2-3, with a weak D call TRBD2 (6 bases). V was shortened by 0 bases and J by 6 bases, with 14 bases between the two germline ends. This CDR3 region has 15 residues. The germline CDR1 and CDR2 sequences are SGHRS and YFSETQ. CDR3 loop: CASSLVPGSKDTQYF. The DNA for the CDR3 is TGCGCCAGCAGCTTGGTTCCCGGGAGCAAGGATACGCAGTATTTT.

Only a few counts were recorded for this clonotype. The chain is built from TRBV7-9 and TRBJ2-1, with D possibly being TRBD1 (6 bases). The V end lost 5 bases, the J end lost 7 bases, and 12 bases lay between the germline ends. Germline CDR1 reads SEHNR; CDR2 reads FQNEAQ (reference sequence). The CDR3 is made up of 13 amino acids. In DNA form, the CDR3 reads TGTGCCAGCAGCCACAGGGTAGGGAATGAGCAGTTCTTC. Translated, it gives CASSHRVGNEQFF.